This TCR beta chain stems from a study of T cells in Graves' hyperthyroidism and ophthalmopathy. This CDR3 is built from 13 residues. Germline CDR1 reads SGDLS; CDR2 reads YYNGEE. V was trimmed by 4 bases and J by 5 bases, leaving 13 bases between them. Researchers took RNA transcripts and amplified the TCR beta CDR3 regions from them. Using the HTBI primer set, a first-round RT-PCR was run on the TCR CDR3. From the multiplex PCR reads, TCRdb called clonotypes with MiXCR, one entry per CDR3 protein. This sample yields nearly 600,000 distinct CDR3 sequences, of which around 13% are seen a single time; 5.8% belongs to the top ten.

This receptor was identified in a woman aged 25 to 39 with Graves' hyperthyroidism that later progressed to Graves' ophthalmopathy. Sample: blood. The chain employs TRBV9 and TRBJ2-7, with D tentatively TRBD1 or TRBD2 (5 bases each). CDR3 protein: CASSIGASHEQYF. The CDR3 coding sequence is TGTGCCAGCAGCATCGGGGCTTCCCACGAGCAGTACTTC.